This is a list of T cell receptor beta chains from one sample in a study of PD-1 blockade in mismatch repair-deficient tumors. The protocol was immunoSEQ multiplex PCR, while the TCRdb copy is restricted to in-frame clones and leaves out a portion. The repertoire includes roughly 10,000 clones, 86% of them detected once, and 20% to 25% sits in the top ten. Their antigens remain unidentified. Sequencing used cells cultured in vitro, obtained from a patient treated with pembrolizumab. The receptors originated from an adult with mismatch repair-deficient cancer. CDR3s include the opening cysteine and the closing phenylalanine or tryptophan. Fields, in order: V gene, D gene, J gene, clone size, CDR3 DNA, CDR3 protein. D genes are given only for firm matches. A row's size may be missing; if present it is once, few, many or a size class.

TRBV27	.	TRBJ2-7	.	TGTGCCAGCAGTTTAACGGACTGGCTAACCGAGCAGTACTTC	CASSLTDWLTEQYF
TRBV4-1	.	TRBJ2-7	.	TGCGCCAGCAGCCAAGATTCGGACACCTCCTACGAGCAGTACTTC	CASSQDSDTSYEQYF
TRBV19	.	TRBJ2-1	.	TGTGCCAGTAGTAACCTTAGAGGGGGGTACTACAATGAGCAGTTCTTC	CASSNLRGGYYNEQFF
TRBV19	.	TRBJ2-7	.	TGTGCCAGTAGTATATCGGGATCAGCTAGCGTCTACGAGCAGTACTTC	CASSISGSASVYEQYF
TRBV4-2	.	TRBJ2-1	.	TGTGCCAGCAGCCAAGATCTAGGGCTCTCCTACAATGAGCAGTTCTTC	CASSQDLGLSYNEQFF
TRBV6-5	.	TRBJ1-4	.	TGTGCCAGCAGTTTCTACAGGAACAATAATGAAAAACTGTTTTTT	CASSFYRNNNEKLFF
TRBV28	.	TRBJ1-2	once	TGTGCCAGCAGTCCCTTGGGGGGTGAGGGTGTTGGCTACACCTTC	CASSPLGGEGVGYTF
TRBV19	.	TRBJ2-7	.	TGTGCCAGTAGTTGGACAGTCACCTACGAGCAGTACTTC	CASSWTVTYEQYF
TRBV5-1	TRBD2	TRBJ2-7	.	TGCGCCAGCAGTCCGGGGACTAGCGGGAGAGACGAGCAGTACTTC	CASSPGTSGRDEQYF
TRBV6-6	TRBD2	TRBJ2-1	.	TGTGCCAGCAGTAAACTAGCGGTTCGTGAGCAGTTCTTC	CASSKLAVREQFF
TRBV7-2	.	TRBJ2-3	.	TGTGCCAGCAGCCCGGACAACACAGATACGCAGTATTTT	CASSPDNTDTQYF
TRBV11-2	TRBD2	TRBJ2-7	.	TGTGCCAGCAGCTTAGATACTAGCGGGGCCTACGAGCAGTACTTC	CASSLDTSGAYEQYF
TRBV19	.	TRBJ2-1	.	TGTGCCAGTAGTATGGGAGTAGGCAATGAGCAGTTCTTC	CASSMGVGNEQFF
TRBV29-1	.	TRBJ2-1	.	TGCAGCGTAGGACCTACATTGGACAATGAGCAGTTCTTC	CSVGPTLDNEQFF
TRBV28	.	TRBJ2-7	.	TGTGCCAGCAGTTTGGGAAGGGGACCCCTCTCCTACGAGCAGTACTTC	CASSLGRGPLSYEQYF
TRBV2	.	TRBJ2-3	.	TGTGCCAGCAGGGGGGACCGTACTAGCACAGATACGCAGTATTTT	CASRGDRTSTDTQYF
TRBV6-1	TRBD2	TRBJ2-7	.	TGTGCCAGCAGTGACGCTAGCGGGAGTGGTTACGAGCAGTACTTC	CASSDASGSGYEQYF
TRBV27	.	TRBJ2-3	.	TGTGCCAGCAGGGGCGGGACTCCTAATTACAACACAGATACGCAGTATTTT	CASRGGTPNYNTDTQYF
TRBV18	.	TRBJ1-2	.	TGTGCCAGCTCACCATTATCGCAGGACTATGGCTACACCTTC	CASSPLSQDYGYTF
TRBV28	TRBD2	TRBJ2-1	.	TGTGCCAGACGACAAACCGACGGGAGGGCCGTCTACAATGAGCAGTTCTTC	CARRQTDGRAVYNEQFF
TRBV2	TRBD1	TRBJ1-1	.	TGTGCCAGAGGACAGGGAGACACTGAAGCTTTCTTT	CARGQGDTEAFF
TRBV2	TRBD1	TRBJ1-1	.	TGTGCCAGCAGTATTCCGACAGGGAAGGAGACTGAAGCTTTCTTT	CASSIPTGKETEAFF
TRBV9	TRBD2	TRBJ2-7	.	TGTGCCAGCAGCAGAGGGACTAGTTCCTACGAGCAGTACTTC	CASSRGTSSYEQYF
TRBV15	.	TRBJ1-5	.	TGTGCCACCAGCAGAGACGTTTTCCACCTCTGGAATCAGCCCCAGCATTTT	CATSRDVFHLWNQPQHF
TRBV7-9	.	TRBJ1-3	.	TGTGCCAGCAGCCCAGACAGGATCTCTGGAAACACCATATATTTT	CASSPDRISGNTIYF
TRBV19	.	TRBJ1-2	.	TGTGCCAGTAGTGTTGGTGGAGTCGGCTACACCTTC	CASSVGGVGYTF
TRBV9	TRBD2	TRBJ2-1	once	TGTGCCAGCAGCGTAGTGCCGCGGTTGGCTAGCGGGAGGGGCCAGCTTACTGAGCAGTTCTTC	CASSVVPRLASGRGQLTEQFF
TRBV11-1	TRBD1	TRBJ2-7	once	TGTGCCAGCAGTCTGACAGGGGACAGGGGCTACGAGCAGTACTTC	CASSLTGDRGYEQYF
TRBV5-1	.	TRBJ1-5	few	TGCGCCAGCAGCCCTGAGTGGGGTCAGCCCCAGCATTTT	CASSPEWGQPQHF
TRBV13	.	TRBJ2-7	.	TGTGCCAGCAGCTTACGACGACTCAGTTACGAGCAGTACTTC	CASSLRRLSYEQYF
TRBV7-3	.	TRBJ2-3	.	TGTGCCAGCAGCTTTAGCCCAGATACGCAGTATTTT	CASSFSPDTQYF
TRBV29-1	.	TRBJ2-1	few	TGCAGCGTTCTGGGGATCAATGAGCAGTTCTTC	CSVLGINEQFF
TRBV29-1	.	TRBJ1-2	.	TGCAGCGTGGCCGGGATTCCCTATGGCTACACCTTC	CSVAGIPYGYTF
TRBV2	.	TRBJ2-5	.	TGTGCCAGCAGTGGGGGAACTAGCCAAACCCAGTACTTC	CASSGGTSQTQYF
TRBV5-1	.	TRBJ2-5	.	TGCGCCAGCAGTGTTATGAGGGGCGGGCAAGAGACCCAGTACTTC	CASSVMRGGQETQYF
TRBV7-8	.	TRBJ1-5	.	TGTGCCAGCAGCCCCCGGGACACCCAGAATCAGCCCCAGCATTTT	CASSPRDTQNQPQHF
TRBV5-1	TRBD2	TRBJ2-3	.	TGCGCCAGCAGCTTGAATAGCGGGAGGGCTGCAGATACGCAGTATTTT	CASSLNSGRAADTQYF
TRBV6-1	.	TRBJ1-1	.	TGTGCCAGCAGTAGGACAGAGAACACTGAAGCTTTCTTT	CASSRTENTEAFF
TRBV29-1	TRBD1	TRBJ2-7	.	TGCAGCGTTGAAGAAGGACAGGCCTACGAGCAGTACTTC	CSVEEGQAYEQYF
TRBV4-1	.	TRBJ2-1	.	TGCGCCAGCAGCCCAAGCGGGTCCTACAATGAGCAGTTCTTC	CASSPSGSYNEQFF
TRBV5-1	.	TRBJ2-7	.	TGCGCCAGCAGCTTGGGGCAGGGGTTCTACGAGCAGTACTTC	CASSLGQGFYEQYF